A selection of T cell receptor beta chains follows, all from one sample in a study of blood T cell repertoires in COVID-19. Sequencing was performed with immunoSEQ multiplex PCR; in TCRdb, only in-frame clones are kept and a portion is missing. The data contain 180,000 or so clones, about 75% of them seen just once; the ten biggest clones take up roughly 7.8%. Sequencing used peripheral blood. These receptors originate from a woman in her forties or fifties with active or convalescent COVID-19. CDR3s include the opening cysteine and the closing phenylalanine or tryptophan. Clone size is not always given. Where it is, it says once, few, many or a class for expanded clones.

>TRBV11-3|TRBJ2-3|-
CASSSSHRVTDTQYF
>TRBV29-1|TRBJ1-5|few
CSALTDGDQPQHF
>TRBV7-9|TRBJ2-5|-
CASSITSGGPETQYF
>TRBV30|TRBJ1-3|-
CAWSVRSSGNTIYF
>TRBV28|TRBJ2-5|once
CASRPSGTGGEGTQYF
>TRBV7-9|TRBJ2-3|many
CASTPRGRGRADTQYF
>TRBV9|TRBJ2-3|-
CASSAGGDLADTQYF
>TRBV5-5|TRBJ2-7|-
CASSPGTSGNSYEQYF
>TRBV6-6|TRBJ2-6|once
CASSPASNTGANVLTF
>TRBV14|TRBJ2-1|-
CASSQEGLHNEQFF
>TRBV28|TRBJ1-4|-
CASSLDGVEKLFF
>TRBV6-1|TRBJ2-3|-
CASSEVRGTDTQYF
>TRBV6-1|TRBJ1-2|once
CASSEGRVYYGYTF
>TRBV4-2|TRBJ1-6|-
CASSQEHPTSSYNSPLHF
>TRBV18|TRBJ1-1|-
CASSPTHREGAEAFF
>TRBV6-2/TRBV6-3|TRBJ1-2|few
CASSNSGTGEDGYTF